Each of the 24 T cell receptor beta chains below was sequenced from the same sample in a study of T cells expressing NK-cell markers. TCRdb reworked the 5' RACE reads into one entry per CDR3 protein, no DNA. Its table records some 140,000 distinct CDR3 sequences. Sequencing was performed on blood T cells: a sorted CD56 or NKG2C T cell subset, CD4+ or CD8+ T cells, or bulk PBMC T cells (not recorded which). The receptor source for this set is a woman in her 50s in good health.

The chain's CDR3 is CASSEGNGEQYF. V usage is TRBV25-1 and J usage is TRBJ2-7. The CDR3 loop spans 12 amino acids. Germline-derived CDR1 and CDR2 are MGHDK and SYGVNS.

The chain combines TRBV27 with TRBJ1-5; the TCRdb call, TRBD1, lacks DNA for checking. Germline loops: CDR1 MNHEY, CDR2 SMNVEV (reference sequence). The CDR3 sequence is 13 residues long. The CDR3 region is CASRVGADQPQHF.

V usage is TRBV10-3 and J usage is TRBJ1-3. This CDR3 is built from 12 residues. CDR1 is ENHRY and CDR2 is SYGVKD in the germline V gene. CDR3 protein: CAIIGLGNTIYF.

The gene calls are TRBV6-2 or TRBV6-3 and TRBJ2-5; TCRdb picks TRBD2, but there is no DNA to check that call. Germline CDR1 is MNHEY and CDR2 is SVGEGT. The CDR3 is 14 amino acids. The CDR3 sequence is CASSYQTIQETQYF.

This chain links TRBV6-1 with TRBJ1-2; TCRdb returns TRBD1, unconfirmable since there is no DNA. This CDR3 spans 16 amino acids. From germline, CDR1 is MNHNS and CDR2 SASEGT. The CDR3 sequence is CASSSGWGADRYGYTF.

The chain carries TRBV29-1 and TRBJ2-6; absent DNA, TCRdb's TRBD1 call cannot be checked. The CDR3 extends over 13 amino acids. Germline V gives CDR1 SQVTM, CDR2 ANQGSEA. CDR3 in amino acids: CSVVQEEANVLTF.

V gene TRBV10-1 combines with J gene TRBJ2-3. The V gene's germline CDR1 is WNHNN and CDR2 SYGVQD (reference sequence). The CDR3 extends over 13 amino acids. The CDR3 is CASSEVDTDTQYF.

The chain uses TRBV7-9 and TRBJ2-1. The CDR3 covers 16 residues. Germline values: CDR1 SEHNR, CDR2 FQNEAQ (reference sequence). CDR3 protein: CASSFSVTSSYNEQFF.

The chain carries TRBV12-3 or TRBV12-4 and TRBJ2-3. The CDR3 is 15 residues long. The CDR3 here is CASSLRQPGTDTQYF.

This chain uses TRBV11-2 with TRBJ2-5; TCRdb indicates TRBD1, and absent DNA this call remains unverified. The CDR3 runs to 13 residues. CDR1 and CDR2 from the germline V gene are SGHAT and FQNNGV. CDR3 in amino acids: CASSPTGGETQYF. Full variable domain (rest looked up from reference TRBV11-2 and TRBJ2-5): EAGVAQSPRYKIIEKRQSVAFWCNPISGHATLYWYQQILGQGPKLLIQFQNNGVVDDSQLPKDRFSAERLKGVDSTLKIQPAKLEDSAVYLCASSPTGGETQYFGPGTRLLVL.

The CDR3 loop is CSVGVRGLDGYTF. The chain recombines TRBV29-1 with TRBJ1-2; the D call of TRBD1 rests on TCRdb alone, since no DNA is present to check it. This CDR3 is built from 13 residues. The germline CDR1 and CDR2 sequences are SQVTM and ANQGSEA.

The chain carries TRBV27 and TRBJ2-1; TCRdb calls TRBD1, which cannot be checked without DNA. Germline V CDR1 and CDR2: MNHEY, SMNVEV (reference sequence). This CDR3 has 15 residues. The CDR3 loop reads CASSLSGQGAYEQFF.

The chain is built from TRBV14 and TRBJ1-6; TCRdb's D call of TRBD1 is untestable without DNA. CDR3 length equals 15 residues. Germline V gives CDR1 SGHDN, CDR2 FVKESK. The CDR3 sequence: CASSQSTGSNSPLHF.

The J gene is TRBJ2-5, the V gene TRBV24-1; TCRdb indicates TRBD2, and absent DNA this call remains unverified. The CDR3 contains 18 residues. Germline loops: CDR1 KGHDR, CDR2 SFDVKD. The CDR3 protein is CATSDLPGRDGSWETQYF.

The CDR3 reads CSASGQGYGYTF. V and J are TRBV20-1 and TRBJ1-2; the D call from TCRdb, TRBD1, cannot be confirmed without DNA. The CDR3 covers 12 residues. Germline V CDR1 and CDR2: DFQATT, SNEGSKA (reference sequence).

The CDR3 loop reads CASSYSRDRGRSANQPQHF. The chain carries TRBV6-2 or TRBV6-3 and TRBJ1-5; TCRdb returns TRBD1, unconfirmable since there is no DNA. CDR1 MNHEY and CDR2 SVGEGT come from the germline V gene. The CDR3 has 19 residues.

The J gene is TRBJ2-7, the V gene TRBV29-1. This CDR3 has 12 residues. Germline-derived CDR1 and CDR2 are SQVTM and ANQGSEA. The CDR3 loop reads CSVEDVILQQYF.

This chain connects TRBV10-3 to TRBJ1-3. This CDR3 has 15 amino acids. Germline loops: CDR1 ENHRY, CDR2 SYGVKD. CDR3 amino acids: CAISESVSSGNTIYF.

The chain joins TRBV29-1 to TRBJ2-1; TCRdb gives TRBD1 as the D gene, but with no DNA this cannot be confirmed. The CDR3 is 13 amino acids. CDR1 is SQVTM and CDR2 is ANQGSEA in the germline V gene. CDR3 amino acids: CSVEGPGVDEQFF.

The chain combines TRBV19 with TRBJ2-2; the D call from TCRdb, TRBD1, cannot be confirmed without DNA. Germline CDR1 and CDR2: LNHDA and SQIVND (reference sequence). The CDR3 has 15 residues. The CDR3 sequence is CAAGRGQGNTGELFF. Combining the CDR3 with reference TRBV19 and TRBJ2-2 gives the whole variable domain DGGITQSPKYLFRKEGQNVTLSCEQNLNHDAMYWYRQDPGQGLRLIYYSQIVNDFQKGDIAEGYSVSREKKESFPLTVTSAQKNPTAFYLCAAGRGQGNTGELFFGEGSRLTVL.

This chain connects TRBV11-2 to TRBJ2-1. The CDR3 totals 13 residues. Germline values: CDR1 SGHAT, CDR2 FQNNGV. CDR3 residues: CASSLERTDEQFF.

The CDR3: CASSLFPDNRQPQHF. This chain connects TRBV12-3 or TRBV12-4 to TRBJ1-5; TCRdb's assignment of TRBD1 cannot be checked, as there is no DNA. This CDR3 region has 15 residues.

This sequence joins TRBV3-1 and TRBJ2-1; TCRdb returns TRBD2, unconfirmable since there is no DNA. The CDR3 is 16 amino acids. From germline, CDR1 is LGHDT and CDR2 YNNKEL (reference sequence). CDR3 sequence reads: CASTIAGGRLGNEQFF.

This chain joins TRBV14 and TRBJ2-3; TCRdb names TRBD2, which stays unverified in the absence of DNA. Germline values: CDR1 SGHDN, CDR2 FVKESK. CDR3 length: 17 amino acids. The CDR3 region is CASSQDPSGILTNTQYF.